The 20 T cell receptor beta chains below were found in one sample sequenced in a study of esophageal squamous cell carcinoma under preoperative chemotherapy. MiXCR, applied by TCRdb to the PCR reads, yields one record per CDR3 protein. The data hold about 7,000 distinct CDR3 sequences, with roughly 30% observed a single time. Time point in this sample: before preoperative PTX-NDP chemotherapy. This material was acquired from a patient given preoperative chemotherapy. The source of these receptors is a human donor with esophageal squamous cell carcinoma. The donor label of this sample is uncertain.

This clonotype was observed a few times. The junction departs from germline at one end; a sequencing error may be responsible. J is TRBJ2-1 and V is TRBV6-1, with TRBD2 as a possible D gene (6 bases). The CDR3 is 14 residues long. Germline values: CDR1 MNHNS, CDR2 SASEGT. This CDR3 reads CASRASGLNSEQLF. CDR3 nucleotide sequence: TGTGCCAGCAGGGCCTCGGGACTTAACAGTGAGCAGTTGTTC.

The rearrangement links TRBV10-2 to TRBJ2-1, with D possibly matching TRBD1 (5 bases). CDR3 length: 15 residues. Trimming removed 8 bases at V and 13 bases at J, with 27 bases between. Germline V gene lookup returns CDR1 WSHSY and CDR2 SAAADI. CDR3 residues: CASAITSWGQNIQFF. The CDR3 bases are TGCGCCAGCGCAATAACCTCATGGGGCCAAAACATTCAGTTCTTC.

The chain uses TRBV12-3 or TRBV12-4 and TRBJ2-3; D gene ambiguous. The CDR3 loop spans 14 amino acids. Trimming stripped 3 bases from V and 4 bases from J, with 11 bases between. The CDR3 DNA sequence: TGTGCCAGCAGTTTTTTGGCTCTGGCAGATACGCAGTATTTT. Protein sequence: CASSFLALADTQYF.

The chain combines TRBV6-4 with TRBJ2-1, with 8 bases fitting TRBD2. J was trimmed by 10 bases and V by 3 bases; bases with no gene match: 14. CDR3 length: 16 residues. Germline V gene data show CDR1 as MRHNA and CDR2 as SNTAGT. CDR3 DNA: TGTGCCAGCAGTGAGTCGGGGACTAGAGTTCCGGGGGAGCAGTTCTTC. Its translation is CASSESGTRVPGEQFF.

This clonotype was counted at least ten times. The chain links TRBV6-1 to TRBJ2-1; maybe TRBD1 (6 bases). V lost 5 bases to trimming and J lost 6 bases, with 14 bases between them. Germline CDR1 MNHNS, CDR2 SASEGT. This CDR3 spans 14 amino acids. DNA of the CDR3: TGTGCCAGCAGTCCTCCTGGACAGACCAATGAGCAGTTCTTC. This translates into CASSPPGQTNEQFF.

V usage is TRBV6-1 and J usage is TRBJ2-1, with 9 bases that match TRBD1. Looked up from germline, CDR1 is MNHNS and CDR2 is SASEGT. This CDR3 has 15 amino acids. J gave up 3 bases and V 6 bases, and 6 bases lay outside the gene matches. CDR3 nucleotides: TGTGCCAGCAGCCCGGGACAGGGAGTCTACAATGAGCAGTTCTTC. Amino acids: CASSPGQGVYNEQFF.

This clonotype came up many times. DNA for the CDR3: TGTGCCAGCAGTCCCTACGGGACAGGTAGCGACGAGCAGTACTTC. Its translation: CASSPYGTGSDEQYF. The gene calls are TRBV27 and TRBJ2-5, with TRBD1 matching over 8 bases. The end of the DNA is better explained by TRBJ2-7, so the J call may be wrong. The CDR3 runs 15 residues. Germline assignment: CDR1 MNHEY and CDR2 SMNVEV (reference sequence).

The chain uses TRBV7-8 and TRBJ2-1; D not resolved. The DNA matches TRBJ2-7 better at its end, which makes the J call doubtful. The germline V gene encodes CDR1 SGHVS and CDR2 FQNEAQ. This CDR3 comprises 14 residues. The CDR3 coding sequence is TGTGCCAGCAGCTTAGAAGGCGCGCCCTGGGAGCAGTACTTC. Its translation: CASSLEGAPWEQYF.

This clonotype was counted ten times or more. The genes are TRBV11-2 and TRBJ1-1; a possible D gene is TRBD1 (6 bases). The germline gives CDR1 SGHAT, CDR2 FQNNGV. CDR3 length: 16 residues. V was trimmed by 8 bases and J by 2 bases, leaving 21 bases between them. CDR3: CASSNAGVSYNTEAFF. CDR3 bases: TGTGCCAGCTCGAACGCAGGGGTGTCGTATAACACTGAAGCTTTCTTT.

This clonotype was counted many times. The V call is TRBV7-9, the J call TRBJ1-1; TRBD1 agrees at 8 bases. The CDR3 spans 12 residues. Germline CDR1 SEHNR, CDR2 FQNEAQ (reference sequence). V lost 10 bases and J lost 5; bases outside the gene matches: 6. The CDR3, as DNA: TGTGCCACCGGACAGGGTGGAACTGAAGCTTTCTTT. Its protein product is CATGQGGTEAFF.

By sample fraction, this clonotype is medium-sized. The rearrangement links TRBV6-1 to TRBJ2-1; a possible D gene is TRBD2 (5 bases). The end of the DNA fits TRBJ2-7 better, so the J call may be wrong. Germline V gives CDR1 MNHNS, CDR2 SASEGT. CDR3 length equals 14 residues. CDR3 loop: CASSEAGDGYEQYF. DNA of the CDR3: TGTGCCAGCAGTGAAGCGGGAGACGGCTACGAGCAGTACTTC.

This clonotype has a count of ten or more. A read error may explain this, as a much larger clone is one base away. The chain employs TRBV7-6 and TRBJ2-1, with 10 bases matching TRBD1. The germline V gene has CDR1 SGHVS and CDR2 FNYEAQ. With 2 bases clipped from V and 10 bases from J, the junction kept 8 bases outside the gene matches. This CDR3 has 15 amino acids. Here the CDR3 DNA reads TGTGCCAGCAGCTTAACCCCGGGACAGGGGTACGAGCAGTTCTTC. This translates into CASSLTPGQGYEQFF.

By sample share, this clonotype is medium-sized (0.01 to 0.1%). V gene TRBV12-3 or TRBV12-4 combines with J gene TRBJ2-5; TRBD2 matches 8 bases. V shed 8 bases and J 3 bases; nucleotides not matched to a gene: 5. The CDR3 spans 13 residues. The CDR3 DNA reads as TGTGCCAGCGTCCTTAGCGGGGAAGAGACCCAGTACTTC. It codes for CASVLSGEETQYF.

Comment on this clonotype: The conserved final phenylalanine or tryptophan is absent from the CDR3, which likely points to a read error. This rearrangement joins TRBV27 to TRBJ2-1; 7 bases line up with TRBD1. The tail of the sequence fits TRBJ2-4 better, so the J call may be wrong. Germline loops: CDR1 MNHEY, CDR2 SMNVEV (reference sequence). The CDR3 runs to 16 residues. The CDR3 spells CASPKEGATARNIQYL. In DNA form, the CDR3 reads TGTGCCAGCCCTAAAGAGGGGGCGACGGCCAGAAACATTCAGTACTTG.

This clonotype was detected ten times or more. This may arise from a read error, as a much more abundant clone is one base away. The chain links TRBV6-1 to TRBJ2-5; D unresolved. Looked up from germline, CDR1 is MNHNS and CDR2 is SASEGT. This CDR3 is 14 amino acids long. V dropped 6 bases and J dropped 11 bases, with 22 bases sitting between them. CDR3 protein: CASSPLRLYNEQYF. As DNA, the CDR3 is TGTGCCAGCAGCCCGCTTCGGCTCTACAATGAGCAGTACTTC.

This clonotype was recorded at least ten times. The chain links TRBV7-8 to TRBJ2-1; D not resolved. The CDR3 covers 14 residues. Trimming removed 1 base from V and 6 bases from J, with 10 bases in between. Germline-derived CDR1 and CDR2 are SGHVS and FQNEAQ. CDR3 DNA sequence: TGTGCCAGCAGCTTAGGGCAGGCCTTCAATGAGCAGTTCTTC. It yields the protein CASSLGQAFNEQFF.

This clonotype came up many times. The chain carries TRBV6-1 and TRBJ1-1; D might be TRBD1 (6 bases). Trimming stripped 0 bases from V and 4 bases from J, with 9 bases between. The CDR3 runs 14 residues. The V gene's germline CDR1 is MNHNS and CDR2 SASEGT. This CDR3 reads CASSEAGQSTEAFF. CDR3 DNA: TGTGCCAGCAGTGAAGCCGGACAGTCCACTGAAGCTTTCTTT.

V gene TRBV26 combines with J gene TRBJ2-1; the table's D call of TRBD2 was not tested on the DNA. TRBV26 constitutes a pseudogene. The CDR3 is made up of 15 amino acids. This chain's CDR3 is CASSESRGRAYEQDF. The CDR3 DNA is TGTGCCAGCAGTGAAAGTAGGGGGAGGGCCTACGAGCAGGACTTC.

Worth noting for this clonotype: The junction shows a germline mismatch at one end, possibly a read error. V usage is TRBV27 and J usage is TRBJ2-1; 13 bases align to TRBD2. The J call may be incorrect, as the DNA end agrees better with TRBJ2-5. The CDR3 runs 16 residues. Per the germline V gene, CDR1 is MNHEY and CDR2 is SMNVEV (reference sequence). The CDR3 loop is CASSIGLAGESEAQYF. The CDR3 DNA sequence: TGTGCGAGCAGTATCGGACTAGCGGGAGAGTCAGAGGCCCAGTACTTC.

This clonotype showed up just a few times. The chain links TRBV4-1 to TRBJ1-6; TRBD1 matches at 10 bases. The CDR3 runs 16 residues. The V and J ends lost 1 base and 13 bases, in that order; junction bases with no gene match: 10. Germline CDR1 MGHRA, CDR2 YSYEKL. CDR3 in DNA: TGCGCCAGCAGCCAAGGGGGACAGGGGATATTACTCCCCCTCCACTTT. The encoded protein is CASSQGGQGILLPLHF.